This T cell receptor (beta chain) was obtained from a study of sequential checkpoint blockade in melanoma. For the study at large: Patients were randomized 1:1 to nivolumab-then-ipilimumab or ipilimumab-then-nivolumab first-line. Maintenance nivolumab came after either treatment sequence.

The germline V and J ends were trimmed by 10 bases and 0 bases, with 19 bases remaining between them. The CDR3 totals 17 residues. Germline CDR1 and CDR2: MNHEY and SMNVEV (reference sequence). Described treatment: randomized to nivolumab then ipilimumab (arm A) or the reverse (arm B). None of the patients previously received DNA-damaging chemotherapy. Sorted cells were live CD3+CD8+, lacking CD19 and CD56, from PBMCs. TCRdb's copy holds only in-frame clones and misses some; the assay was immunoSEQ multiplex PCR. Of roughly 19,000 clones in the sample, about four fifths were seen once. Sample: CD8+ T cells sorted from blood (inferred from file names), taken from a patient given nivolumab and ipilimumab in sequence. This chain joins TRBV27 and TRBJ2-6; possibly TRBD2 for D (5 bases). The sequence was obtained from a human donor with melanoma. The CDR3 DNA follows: TGTGCCAACAGACTAAGAACCGCGAACTCTGGGGCCAACGTCCTGACTTTC. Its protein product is CANRLRTANSGANVLTF.